A single T cell receptor (beta chain) is shown here with its context. What it binds is unknown. The record originates from a study of T-cell memory formation after mild COVID-19. The CDR3 length is 17 residues. V lost 2 bases to trimming and J lost 1 base; unmatched junction nucleotides: 8. Germline CDR1 and CDR2: MNHEY and SMNVEV (reference sequence). The study, taken as a whole, reports: Second-wave clones with a day 37 peak had unconfirmed SARS-CoV-2 specificity. Day 15 to 85 contractors were CD4/CD8 balanced; later expanders leaned CD4+. Clones that contracted clustered mainly in CM and EM if CD4+ and in EMRA if CD8+.

The TCR alpha and TCR beta cDNA libraries, bearing sample barcodes and UMIs, were generated by 5'RACE using constant-segment primers. TCRdb called the 5' RACE reads again in MiXCR, with one record for every CDR3 protein. The sample gives 50,000 or so distinct CDR3 sequences, 9% to 15% of which show up once; around a quarter is in the top ten. This receptor was taken from a man aged 18 to 35 who had mild COVID-19 (a few samples of this study predate the infection). Cell type and time point are not known. The sample consisted of PBMCs or a T cell subset sorted from them (not recorded which). This sequence joins TRBV27 and TRBJ2-4, with TRBD1 identical over 7 bases. This CDR3 reads CASSLDATGAAKNIQYF. DNA of the CDR3: TGTGCCAGCAGTTTAGATGCCACAGGGGCGGCCAAAAACATTCAGTACTTC.